This T cell receptor (beta chain) originates from a study of blood T cell repertoires in COVID-19 (dated by TCRdb to the early 2020s). Regarding the research as a whole: Samples from collaborators originated in the United States, Italy and Spain and spanned both the acute and convalescent phases of COVID-19. The material from the prospective study consisted of cDNA or gDNA derived from T cells, B-cell-depleted T cells, or PBMCs. The samples were drawn from the first 160 participants of the ongoing ImmuneRACE study and from 950 to 1,500 subjects provided by 6 global collaborators. A freely available public database, intended as a resource for researchers studying the immune response to SARS-CoV-2, is where the repertoires were released. The dataset comprised deeply sampled blood TCRbeta repertoires from subjects exposed to, actively infected with, or recovered from COVID-19. HLA class I and class II types, where available, came from metadata supplied by the sample provider rather than from assay-based typing. Sample metadata almost always included a de-identified subject ID, COVID-19 status, age in years and sex.

From the cysteine through the phenylalanine, the CDR3 covers 14 amino acids. Of all the DNA, just the CDR3 is kept, 42 bases in frame from base 1. V was cut back by 4 bases and J by 7 bases, leaving a gap of 17 bases between them. CDR1 is given as MNHNY and CDR2 as SVGAGI, both from the germline V gene (reference sequence). Study-wide conclusions, independent of this receptor: The amount of clinical and demographic metadata varied by source and participant and was provided uncurated.

Each collaborating institution followed its own protocols to collect whole blood in K2EDTA tubes. For TCRbeta analysis, collaborators shipped samples in one of three forms: frozen whole blood, isolated PBMCs, or DNA extracted from either of those sample types. TCRbeta CDR3 regions were amplified from genomic DNA by means of the immunoSEQ Assay, a bias-controlled multiplex PCR. The authors' analysis ran thus. Within the assay, amplification of reference gene primers was used to estimate how many nucleated cells each sample contained. To quantify the absolute abundance of each unique TCRbeta CDR3 rearrangement, sequence reads were collapsed and filtered. Productive Simpson clonality was computed per sample as the square root of Simpson's diversity index over productive rearrangements. TCRdb's version of the immuneACCESS table is confined to in-frame rearrangements and falls short of the full clone set. An unresolved V gene accounts for under half of the shortfall where checked; the remainder is of unknown origin. From that table come the V and J calls and clone size; the DNA was used to work out D and trimming. The sample has some 98,000 clones on record, roughly 80% of them singletons. Under 20% of the sample is taken by the ten largest.

For this clone: It has no known antigen specificity. No base-level quality is on record; no much larger clone is a single base apart.

The sample was peripheral blood. The receptor was isolated from a human donor in a cohort sampled during active COVID-19. The chain employs TRBV6-6 and TRBJ2-7, with TRBD2 as a weak D call on 6 bases. In nucleotide form, the sequence is TGTGCCAGCAGTTTAGCGCCACCTGGGGGGGAGCAGTACTTC. It encodes CASSLAPPGGEQYF.